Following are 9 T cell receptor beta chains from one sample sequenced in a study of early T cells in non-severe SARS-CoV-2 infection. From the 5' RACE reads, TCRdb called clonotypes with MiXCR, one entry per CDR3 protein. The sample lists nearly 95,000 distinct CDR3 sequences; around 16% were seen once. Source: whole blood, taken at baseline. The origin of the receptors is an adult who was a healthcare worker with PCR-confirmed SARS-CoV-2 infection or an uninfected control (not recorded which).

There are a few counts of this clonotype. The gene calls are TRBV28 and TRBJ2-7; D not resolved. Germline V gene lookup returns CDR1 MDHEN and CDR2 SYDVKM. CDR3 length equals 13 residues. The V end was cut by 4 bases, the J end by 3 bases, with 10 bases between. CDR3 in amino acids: CASSSRTVYEQYF. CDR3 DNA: TGTGCCAGCAGTTCGCGGACGGTCTACGAGCAGTACTTC.

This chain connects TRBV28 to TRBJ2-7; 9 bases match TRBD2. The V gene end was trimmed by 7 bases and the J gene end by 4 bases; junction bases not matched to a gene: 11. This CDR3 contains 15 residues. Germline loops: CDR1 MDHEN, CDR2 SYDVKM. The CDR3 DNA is TGTGCCAGCACCCCACTGGCGGGAGGGCCATACGAGCAGTACTTC. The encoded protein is CASTPLAGGPYEQYF.

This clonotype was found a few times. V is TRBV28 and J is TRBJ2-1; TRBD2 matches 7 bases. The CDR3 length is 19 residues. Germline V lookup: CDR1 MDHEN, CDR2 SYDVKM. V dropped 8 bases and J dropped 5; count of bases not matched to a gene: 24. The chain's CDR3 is CASGRALYSDLSKNNEQFF. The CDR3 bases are TGTGCCAGCGGGAGGGCCCTTTACTCCGACTTGTCGAAGAACAATGAGCAGTTCTTC.

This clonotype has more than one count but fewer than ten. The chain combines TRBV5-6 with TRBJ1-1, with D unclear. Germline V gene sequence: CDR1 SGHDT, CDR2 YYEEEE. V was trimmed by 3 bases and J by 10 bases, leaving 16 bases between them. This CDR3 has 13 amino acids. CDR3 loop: CASSSRMSVVAFF. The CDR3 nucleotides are TGTGCCAGCAGCTCCCGAATGAGTGTCGTAGCTTTCTTT.

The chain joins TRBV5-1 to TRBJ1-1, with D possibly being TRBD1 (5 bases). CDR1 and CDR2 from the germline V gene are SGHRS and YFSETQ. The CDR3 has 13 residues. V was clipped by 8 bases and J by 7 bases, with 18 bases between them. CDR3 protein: CASRAGKDFEAFF. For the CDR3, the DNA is TGCGCCAGTCGGGCAGGGAAGGACTTTGAAGCTTTCTTT.

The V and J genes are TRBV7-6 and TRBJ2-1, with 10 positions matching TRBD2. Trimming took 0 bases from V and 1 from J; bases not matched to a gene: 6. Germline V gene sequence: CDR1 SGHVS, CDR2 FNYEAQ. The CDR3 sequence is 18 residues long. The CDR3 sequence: CASSLATPAGGSYNEQFF. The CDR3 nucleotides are TGTGCCAGCAGCTTAGCGACCCCAGCGGGAGGGTCCTACAATGAGCAGTTCTTC. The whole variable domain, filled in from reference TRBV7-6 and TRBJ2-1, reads GAGVSQSPRYKVTKRGQDVALRCDPISGHVSLYWYRQALGQGPEFLTYFNYEAQQDKSGLPNDRFSAERPEGSISTLTIQRTEQRDSAMYRCASSLATPAGGSYNEQFFGPGTRLTVL.

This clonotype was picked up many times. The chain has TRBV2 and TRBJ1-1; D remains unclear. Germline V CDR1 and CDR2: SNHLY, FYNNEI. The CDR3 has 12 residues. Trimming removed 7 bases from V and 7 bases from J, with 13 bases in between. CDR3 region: CASKDVRSEAFF. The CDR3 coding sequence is TGTGCCAGCAAGGACGTTCGGAGTGAAGCTTTCTTT.

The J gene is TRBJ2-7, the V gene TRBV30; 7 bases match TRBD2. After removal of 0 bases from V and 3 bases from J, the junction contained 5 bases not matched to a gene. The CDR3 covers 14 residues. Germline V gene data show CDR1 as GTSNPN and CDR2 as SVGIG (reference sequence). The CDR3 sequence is CAWSVVLAGYEQYF. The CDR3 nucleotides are TGTGCCTGGAGTGTAGTCTTAGCGGGCTACGAGCAGTACTTC.

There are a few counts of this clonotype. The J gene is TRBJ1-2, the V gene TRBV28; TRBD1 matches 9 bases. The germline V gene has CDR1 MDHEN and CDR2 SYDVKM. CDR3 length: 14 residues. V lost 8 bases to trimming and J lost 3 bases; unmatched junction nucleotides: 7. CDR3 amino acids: CASEGTGSDYGYTF. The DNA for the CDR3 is TGTGCCAGCGAGGGGACAGGGAGCGACTATGGCTACACCTTC.